A single TCR beta chain is shown here with its context. This specimen comes from a study of blood T cell repertoires in COVID-19. For the study at large: Collection of acute and convalescent COVID-19 samples took place in the United States, Italy and Spain. PBMCs, B-cell-depleted T cells, or T cells were the source of the cDNA or gDNA that made up the material.

The data were produced by immunoSEQ multiplex PCR, yet TCRdb's version contains in-frame clones alone and is incomplete. The sample consists of about 140,000 clones, approximately 80% of them appearing once. The origin of this receptor is a woman between 55 and 75 years old with acute or convalescent COVID-19. The sequencing input was peripheral blood.

The CDR3 is CASSPRGMNTEAFF. The CDR3 coding sequence is TGTGCCAGCAGTCCCAGGGGGATGAACACTGAAGCTTTCTTT. V and J are TRBV27 and TRBJ1-1; the match to TRBD1 covers 7 bases. This CDR3 contains 14 residues. J was trimmed by 0 bases and V by 5 bases; bases with no gene match: 3. Germline CDR1 is MNHEY and CDR2 is SMNVEV (reference sequence).